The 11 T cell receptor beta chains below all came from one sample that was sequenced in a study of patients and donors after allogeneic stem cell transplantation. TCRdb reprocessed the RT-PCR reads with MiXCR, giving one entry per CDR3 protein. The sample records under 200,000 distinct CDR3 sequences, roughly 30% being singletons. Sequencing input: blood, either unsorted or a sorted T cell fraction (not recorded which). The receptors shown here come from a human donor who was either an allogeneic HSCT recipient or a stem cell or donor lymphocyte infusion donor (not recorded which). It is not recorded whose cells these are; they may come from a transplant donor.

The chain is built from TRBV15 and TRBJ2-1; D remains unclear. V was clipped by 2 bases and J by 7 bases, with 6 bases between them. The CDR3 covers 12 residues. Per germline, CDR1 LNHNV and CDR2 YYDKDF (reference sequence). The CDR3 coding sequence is TGTGCCACCAGCAGATTACGTAATGAGCAGTTCTTC. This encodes CATSRLRNEQFF. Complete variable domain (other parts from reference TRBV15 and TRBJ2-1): DAMVIQNPRYQVTQFGKPVTLSCSQTLNHNVMYWYQQKSSQAPKLLFHYYDKDFNNEADTPDNFQSRRPNTSFCFLDIRSPGLGDTAMYLCATSRLRNEQFFGPGTRLTVL.

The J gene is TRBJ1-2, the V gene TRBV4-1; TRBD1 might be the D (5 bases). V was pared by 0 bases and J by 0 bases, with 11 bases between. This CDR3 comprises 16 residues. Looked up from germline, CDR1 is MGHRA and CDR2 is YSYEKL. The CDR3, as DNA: TGCGCCAGCAGCCAAGAACAGGCGCCGACTAACTATGGCTACACCTTC. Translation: CASSQEQAPTNYGYTF.

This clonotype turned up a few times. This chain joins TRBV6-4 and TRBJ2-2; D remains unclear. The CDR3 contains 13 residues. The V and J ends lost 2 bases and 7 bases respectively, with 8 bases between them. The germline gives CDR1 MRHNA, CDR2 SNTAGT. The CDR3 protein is CASSDILSGELFF. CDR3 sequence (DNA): TGTGCCAGCAGTGACATTTTAAGCGGGGAGCTGTTTTTT.

The CDR3: CASSPVPNIQYF. The CDR3 DNA is TGTGCCAGCAGTCCCGTCCCAAACATTCAGTACTTC. J is TRBJ2-4 and V is TRBV7-2; no clear D gene. The ends were cut back, 6 bases at V and 6 bases at J, with 9 bases in the middle. CDR3 length: 12 amino acids. Germline V gene lookup returns CDR1 SGHTA and CDR2 FQGNSA.

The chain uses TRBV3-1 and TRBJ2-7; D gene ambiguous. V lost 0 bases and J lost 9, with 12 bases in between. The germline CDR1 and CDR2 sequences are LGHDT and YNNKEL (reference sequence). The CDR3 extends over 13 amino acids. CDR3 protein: CASSQDMAPGQYF. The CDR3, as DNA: TGTGCCAGCAGCCAAGATATGGCCCCGGGGCAGTACTTC.

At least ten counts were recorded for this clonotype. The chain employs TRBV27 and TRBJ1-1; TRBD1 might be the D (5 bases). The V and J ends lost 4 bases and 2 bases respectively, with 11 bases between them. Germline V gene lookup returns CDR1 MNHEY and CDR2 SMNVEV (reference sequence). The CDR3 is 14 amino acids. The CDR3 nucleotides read TGTGCCAGCAGTTGGGGGTTAAGTAACACTGAAGCTTTCTTT. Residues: CASSWGLSNTEAFF.

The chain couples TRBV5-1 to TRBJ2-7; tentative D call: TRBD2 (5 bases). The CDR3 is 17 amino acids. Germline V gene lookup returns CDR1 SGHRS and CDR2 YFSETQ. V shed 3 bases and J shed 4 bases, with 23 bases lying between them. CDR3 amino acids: CASSYFSGGPGLYEQYF. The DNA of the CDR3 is TGCGCCAGCAGCTACTTCTCTGGAGGTCCCGGCCTGTACGAGCAGTACTTC.

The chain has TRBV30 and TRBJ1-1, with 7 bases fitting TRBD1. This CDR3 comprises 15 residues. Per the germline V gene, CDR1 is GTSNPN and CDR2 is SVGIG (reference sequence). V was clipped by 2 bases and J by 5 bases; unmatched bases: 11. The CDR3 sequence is CAWSNIDRVGTEAFF. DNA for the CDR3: TGTGCCTGGAGTAACATAGACAGGGTTGGTACTGAAGCTTTCTTT.

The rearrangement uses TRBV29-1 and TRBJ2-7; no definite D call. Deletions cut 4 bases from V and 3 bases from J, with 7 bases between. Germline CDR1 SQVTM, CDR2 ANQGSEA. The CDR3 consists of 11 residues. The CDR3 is CSVGNGYEQYF. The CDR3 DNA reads TGCAGCGTTGGCAATGGCTACGAGCAGTACTTC.

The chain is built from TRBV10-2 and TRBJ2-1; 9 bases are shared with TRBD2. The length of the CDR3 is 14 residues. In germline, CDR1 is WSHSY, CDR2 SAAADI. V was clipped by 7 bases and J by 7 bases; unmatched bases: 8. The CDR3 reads CASTGTSRRNEQFF. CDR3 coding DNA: TGCGCCAGCACTGGGACTAGCAGAAGGAATGAGCAGTTCTTC.

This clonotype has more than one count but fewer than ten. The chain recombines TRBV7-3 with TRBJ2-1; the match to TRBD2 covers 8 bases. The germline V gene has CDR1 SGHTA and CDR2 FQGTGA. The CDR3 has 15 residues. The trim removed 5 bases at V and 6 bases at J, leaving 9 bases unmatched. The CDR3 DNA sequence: TGTGCCAGCAGCCGACGCGCGGGAGGAATCAATGAGCAGTTCTTC. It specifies CASSRRAGGINEQFF.